Below are 23 T cell receptor beta chains sequenced from a single sample in a study of CXCR3-negative and CXCR3-positive naive CD8 T cells. Overall study results and limits: Compared with CXCR3-negative naive cells, CXCR3-positive naive cells showed more hydrophobic TRB CDR3s.

These receptors have no known antigen. The TRB cDNA libraries were prepared by 5' RACE with UMI labels. TCRdb reanalyzed the 5' RACE reads, giving one entry per CDR3 protein sequence and no DNA. This sample's clone table lists about 150,000 distinct CDR3 sequences. Sequenced: naive CXCR3+ CD8+ T cells from blood. Subset here: CD45RO-CCR7+CD27+CD95- naive CD8+ T cells expressing CXCR3 (TNR3+). The receptors were sampled from a human donor in good health. Some clones in this sample may be carry-over from other donors' samples.

The CDR3 sequence: CAISEGLVLGYQETQYF. The chain couples TRBV10-3 to TRBJ2-5. This CDR3 is built from 17 residues. Germline CDR1 ENHRY, CDR2 SYGVKD.

CDR3: CASSIGEGGEQYF. The chain combines TRBV19 with TRBJ2-7; TCRdb gives TRBD1 as the D gene, but with no DNA this cannot be confirmed. The CDR3 runs to 13 residues. Germline CDR1 and CDR2: LNHDA and SQIVND (reference sequence).

The chain joins TRBV20-1 to TRBJ1-1. Germline values: CDR1 DFQATT, CDR2 SNEGSKA (reference sequence). CDR3 length equals 18 residues. This CDR3 is CSAQIGLTALGRETEAFF.

The CDR3 spells CASRTGQGIDTQYF. V usage is TRBV4-1 and J usage is TRBJ2-3; the D call of TRBD1 rests on TCRdb alone, since no DNA is present to check it. This CDR3 contains 14 residues. Germline assignment: CDR1 MGHRA and CDR2 YSYEKL.

The chain links TRBV5-1 to TRBJ2-7; the D call from TCRdb, TRBD2, cannot be confirmed without DNA. CDR3 length: 15 amino acids. Germline V gives CDR1 SGHRS, CDR2 YFSETQ. The CDR3 loop is CAGSWGTSLGYEQYF.

V and J are TRBV6-2 or TRBV6-3 and TRBJ2-7. The CDR3 extends over 11 amino acids. CDR1 is MNHEY and CDR2 is SVGEGT in the germline V gene. CDR3: CASSYSHEQYF.

The gene calls are TRBV12-3 or TRBV12-4 and TRBJ2-1. The CDR3 has 11 amino acids. The CDR3 sequence: CASSYSFEQFF.

The J gene is TRBJ2-5, the V gene TRBV29-1; the D gene TCRdb calls, TRBD2, cannot be checked with no DNA. Germline V gene sequence: CDR1 SQVTM, CDR2 ANQGSEA. The CDR3 is made up of 14 amino acids. CDR3 amino acids: CSVDDREAEGTQYF.

The chain employs TRBV9 and TRBJ2-3. CDR1 is SGDLS and CDR2 is YYNGEE in the germline V gene. The CDR3 consists of 16 residues. The CDR3 loop is CASSGGTSSHADTQYF.

The chain links TRBV28 to TRBJ1-5; TCRdb's D call, TRBD1, is unchecked because there is no DNA. Germline V gene data show CDR1 as MDHEN and CDR2 as SYDVKM. The CDR3 totals 13 residues. The CDR3 sequence: CASHPVPGGPQHF.

The V gene is TRBV13, the J gene TRBJ1-1; without DNA, the TCRdb call of TRBD1 cannot be checked. CDR1 and CDR2 (germline): PRHDT, FYEKMQ (reference sequence). This CDR3 is built from 13 residues. The CDR3 sequence is CASAQGMNTEAFF.

The CDR3 reads CASSPLGTYTNTGELFF. The gene calls are TRBV28 and TRBJ2-2; TCRdb designates TRBD1, a call that cannot be tested without DNA. CDR3 length equals 17 residues. Per the germline V gene, CDR1 is MDHEN and CDR2 is SYDVKM.

The chain uses TRBV6-5 and TRBJ1-1. Germline CDR1 reads MNHEY; CDR2 reads SVGAGI. This CDR3 spans 14 amino acids. The CDR3 is CASSFYREGTEAFF.

The chain is built from TRBV28 and TRBJ2-7. The CDR3 sequence is 12 residues long. The germline gives CDR1 MDHEN, CDR2 SYDVKM. The CDR3 loop reads CASSLSAYEQYF.

The rearrangement joins TRBV7-9 to TRBJ1-2; TCRdb names TRBD1, which stays unverified in the absence of DNA. Germline V CDR1 and CDR2: SEHNR, FQNEAQ (reference sequence). There are 16 residues in the CDR3. The CDR3 protein is CASNYPRDPVNYGYTF.

This chain uses TRBV20-1 with TRBJ1-1. Germline V gene sequence: CDR1 DFQATT, CDR2 SNEGSKA (reference sequence). This CDR3 is built from 16 residues. The CDR3 here is CSARLKGEGRNTEAFF.

The gene calls are TRBV5-1 and TRBJ2-3. Germline V gene sequence: CDR1 SGHRS, CDR2 YFSETQ. The CDR3 covers 13 residues. This CDR3 reads CASSPPSKDTQYF.

This chain joins TRBV20-1 and TRBJ2-7. The CDR3 is made up of 13 amino acids. CDR1 and CDR2 (germline): DFQATT, SNEGSKA (reference sequence). The CDR3 here is CSASEREPHEQYF.

CDR3 protein: CATSVTSGSFSYEQYF. The J gene is TRBJ2-7, the V gene TRBV15; TCRdb reports TRBD2, a call that lacks DNA to check it against. The CDR3 consists of 16 residues. Germline CDR1 is LNHNV and CDR2 is YYDKDF (reference sequence).

The chain has TRBV12-3 or TRBV12-4 and TRBJ2-3; TCRdb gives TRBD1 as the D gene, but with no DNA this cannot be confirmed. The CDR3 is 12 amino acids. CDR3 in amino acids: CASRTGQDTQYF.

The V gene is TRBV4-1, the J gene TRBJ1-2. Germline V gene lookup returns CDR1 MGHRA and CDR2 YSYEKL. This CDR3 has 15 residues. CDR3 sequence reads: CASSPYTQSDYGYTF.

The rearrangement links TRBV12-3 or TRBV12-4 to TRBJ2-4; the D call from TCRdb, TRBD1, cannot be confirmed without DNA. This CDR3 contains 15 residues. Here the CDR3 reads CASSLEGTLKNIQYF.

This chain joins TRBV15 and TRBJ1-1. This CDR3 contains 15 residues. Germline V gene sequence: CDR1 LNHNV, CDR2 YYDKDF (reference sequence). The CDR3 reads CATSREWGEDTEAFF.